The 8 T cell receptor beta chains in this list originate from one sample, sequenced in a study of CD8+ T cells in alopecia areata. cDNA reverse transcribed from extracted RNA served as the sequencing template. The assay was immunoSEQ multiplex PCR, and TCRdb's table has in-frame clones only and misses some. The profile shows some 200,000 clones, 55% to 70% of them singletons. Treatment in this sample: oral pan-JAK inhibitor, 5-10 mg twice daily. The specimen was CD4+ T cells sorted from blood, collected at week 4, from a patient treated with tofacitinib. The receptors derive from a human donor with alopecia areata.

This CDR3 is CASSRRGRSYEQYF. The CDR3 region has the DNA TGTGCCAGCAGCCGTAGGGGGCGCTCCTACGAGCAGTACTTC. This sequence joins TRBV9 and TRBJ2-7; 7 nucleotides agree with TRBD1. Losses at the gene ends were 4 bases for V and 0 bases for J; bases not matched to a gene: 4. CDR3 length: 14 amino acids. Germline-derived CDR1 and CDR2 are SGDLS and YYNGEE.

In its sample, this clone was seen a few times. This chain joins TRBV30 and TRBJ2-2; TRBD2 is a possible D gene (5 bases). Germline-derived CDR1 and CDR2 are GTSNPN and SVGIG (reference sequence). CDR3 size: 11 residues. Trimming removed 5 bases from V and 6 bases from J, with 7 bases in between. Here the CDR3 reads CAWEGAGELFF. The CDR3 DNA reads as TGTGCCTGGGAGGGCGCCGGGGAGCTGTTTTTT.

The chain employs TRBV7-2 and TRBJ1-2; the D gene is possibly TRBD1 (6 bases). Between the trimmed V and J ends, which lost 0 bases and 7 bases, there was a span of 21 bases. Germline loops: CDR1 SGHTA, CDR2 FQGNSA. The length of the CDR3 is 17 residues. Here the CDR3 reads CASSLAPDSLQGGGYTF. For the CDR3, the DNA is TGTGCCAGCAGCTTAGCCCCGGACAGCCTCCAAGGAGGTGGCTACACCTTC.

V and J are TRBV7-9 and TRBJ1-2; 9 bases are a match to TRBD1. After removal of 5 bases from V and 7 bases from J, the junction contained 5 bases not matched to a gene. The germline CDR1 and CDR2 sequences are SEHNR and FQNEAQ (reference sequence). The CDR3 runs 13 residues. CDR3 region: CASSRTGEPGYTF. The DNA for the CDR3 is TGTGCCAGCAGCCGGACAGGGGAACCTGGCTACACCTTC. Together with reference TRBV7-9 and TRBJ1-2, the CDR3 gives the full variable domain: DTGVSQNPRHKITKRGQNVTFRCDPISEHNRLYWYRQTLGQGPEFLTYFQNEAQLEKSRLLSDRFSAERPKGSFSTLEIQRTEQGDSAMYLCASSRTGEPGYTFGSGTRLTVV.

This chain links TRBV7-2 with TRBJ1-2, with unresolved D. V dropped 4 bases and J dropped 0 bases, with 6 bases sitting between them. The CDR3 covers 13 residues. CDR1 is SGHTA and CDR2 is FQGNSA in the germline V gene. The CDR3 reads CASSSDPNYGYTF. The CDR3 DNA reads TGTGCCAGCAGCTCGGACCCTAACTATGGCTACACCTTC.

J is TRBJ2-3 and V is TRBV9; 10 bases line up with TRBD2. The junction had 9 bases not matched to a gene; V was cut back by 4 bases and J by 1 base. Germline loops: CDR1 SGDLS, CDR2 YYNGEE. The CDR3 runs 17 residues. CDR3 protein: CASSPTSSGGGTDTQYF. For the CDR3, the DNA is TGTGCCAGCAGCCCTACCTCTAGCGGGGGAGGCACAGATACGCAGTATTTT.

The rearrangement links TRBV7-2 to TRBJ2-1; 10 bases are shared with TRBD2. CDR1 is SGHTA, CDR2 FQGNSA, per germline. V shed 1 base, J shed 4 bases, and the junction held 4 bases outside the gene matches. This CDR3 is built from 16 residues. The DNA of the CDR3 is TGTGCCAGCAGCTTAGAAGCGGGGGGGCCTTACAATGAGCAGTTCTTC. Its protein is CASSLEAGGPYNEQFF.

The rearrangement links TRBV29-1 to TRBJ1-1; D unresolved. V lost 4 bases and J 3 bases, leaving 12 bases between the germline ends. The CDR3 loop spans 13 amino acids. The V gene's germline CDR1 is SQVTM and CDR2 ANQGSEA. CDR3 residues: CSVGGPRDTEAFF. The CDR3 DNA sequence: TGCAGCGTTGGTGGACCCCGGGACACTGAAGCTTTCTTT.